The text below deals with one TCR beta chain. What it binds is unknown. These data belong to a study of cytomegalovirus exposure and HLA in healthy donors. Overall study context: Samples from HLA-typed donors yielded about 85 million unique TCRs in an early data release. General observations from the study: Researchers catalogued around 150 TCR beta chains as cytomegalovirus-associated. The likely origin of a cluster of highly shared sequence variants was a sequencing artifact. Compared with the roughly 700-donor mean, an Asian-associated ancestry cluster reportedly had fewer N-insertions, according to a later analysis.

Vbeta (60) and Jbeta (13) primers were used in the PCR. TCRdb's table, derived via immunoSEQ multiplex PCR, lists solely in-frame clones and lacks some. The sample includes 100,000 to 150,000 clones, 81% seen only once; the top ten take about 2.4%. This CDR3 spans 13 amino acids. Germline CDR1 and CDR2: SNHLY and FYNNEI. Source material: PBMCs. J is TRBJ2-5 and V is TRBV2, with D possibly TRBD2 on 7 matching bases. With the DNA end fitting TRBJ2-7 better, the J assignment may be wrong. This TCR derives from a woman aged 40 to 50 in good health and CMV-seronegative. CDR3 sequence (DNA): TGTGCCAGCAGTGGGGGGGGCGTATACGAGCAGTACTTC. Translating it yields CASSGGGVYEQYF.